One sample yielded the 14 T cell receptor beta chains listed below, sequenced in a study of blood T cell repertoires in COVID-19. The method was immunoSEQ multiplex PCR; TCRdb's version includes in-frame clones alone and lacks a portion of them. The sample has 300,000 to 450,000 clones; 80% to 90% are singletons. Sequences were obtained from peripheral blood. These receptors originate from a woman in her 30s with COVID-19, enrolled during active disease.

V usage is TRBV7-9 and J usage is TRBJ2-3, with 8 bases fitting TRBD1. The CDR3 consists of 15 residues. Germline CDR1 and CDR2: SEHNR and FQNEAQ (reference sequence). After removal of 7 bases from V and 5 bases from J, the junction contained 11 bases not matched to a gene. CDR3 sequence (DNA): TGTGCCAGCACCACGGGCCAGGGGGCCGGAGATACGCAGTATTTT. Amino acids: CASTTGQGAGDTQYF.

CDR3 DNA: TGTGCCAGCAGCGTAACAGGGGGCCCGGGCACTGAAGCTTTCTTT. Its protein product is CASSVTGGPGTEAFF. This chain connects TRBV5-4 to TRBJ1-1; 9 bases line up with TRBD1. Germline V CDR1 and CDR2: SGHNT, YYREEE (reference sequence). J gave up 4 bases and V 4 bases, and 8 bases lay outside the gene matches. The CDR3 covers 15 residues.

The CDR3 coding sequence is TGTGCCAGCAGCGCCCAGGGGAACACTGAAGCTTTCTTT. Encoded protein: CASSAQGNTEAFF. The V call is TRBV11-3, the J call TRBJ1-1; the D gene is possibly TRBD1 (5 bases). This CDR3 spans 13 amino acids. Germline V gives CDR1 SGHNT, CDR2 YENEEA. Deletions cut 5 bases from V and 1 base from J, with 8 bases between.

The chain carries TRBV27 and TRBJ2-1, with 7 bases identical to TRBD1. Trimming cost V 4 bases and J 2 bases; bases outside gene matches: 2. Germline V gene lookup returns CDR1 MNHEY and CDR2 SMNVEV (reference sequence). This CDR3 has 14 amino acids. CDR3 DNA: TGTGCCAGCAGTTGGACAGGTCCCTACAATGAGCAGTTCTTC. Translation: CASSWTGPYNEQFF.

A remark on this clone: Other DNA sequences within the sample encode an identical CDR3. This chain connects TRBV7-2 to TRBJ2-3; 9 positions agree with TRBD2. The germline V gene encodes CDR1 SGHTA and CDR2 FQGNSA. CDR3 length equals 14 residues. With V trimmed by 4 bases and J by 3 bases, 2 bases remained unmatched. This CDR3 is CASSSGLATDTQYF. The CDR3 nucleotides are TGTGCCAGCAGCTCGGGACTAGCTACAGATACGCAGTATTTT.

This chain connects TRBV5-4 to TRBJ1-2, with D tentatively TRBD1 (5 bases). V was pared by 3 bases and J by 10 bases, with 19 bases between. The germline CDR1 and CDR2 sequences are SGHNT and YYREEE (reference sequence). The CDR3 sequence is 14 residues long. CDR3 coding DNA: TGTGCCAGCAGCTGGGGCCTCGGAGACACACCCTACACCTTC. This encodes CASSWGLGDTPYTF. The full variable domain, rest sourced from reference TRBV5-4 and TRBJ1-2, is ETGVTQSPTHLIKTRGQQVTLRCSSQSGHNTVSWYQQALGQGPQFIFQYYREEENGRGNFPPRFSGLQFPNYSSELNVNALELDDSALYLCASSWGLGDTPYTFGSGTRLTVV.

This clone has only one observation. The chain is built from TRBV5-6 and TRBJ2-3; TRBD1 aligns across 7 bases. Germline trimming cut 5 bases from V and 6 bases from J; bases unmatched to any gene: 21. The V gene's germline CDR1 is SGHDT and CDR2 YYEEEE. The CDR3 spans 18 residues. CDR3 nucleotide sequence: TGTGCCAGCAGGGTGAGGATTTTTGGGACAGTGGCAGCGGATACGCAGTATTTT. Its translation: CASRVRIFGTVAADTQYF.

The chain has TRBV7-9 and TRBJ2-1, with a tentative D call TRBD2 (6 bases). The CDR3 sequence is 16 residues long. Germline V gives CDR1 SEHNR, CDR2 FQNEAQ (reference sequence). Trimming pared 1 base from V and 4 bases from J, leaving 14 bases between. Here the CDR3 reads CASSLVGGDPYNEQFF. As DNA, the CDR3 is TGTGCCAGCAGCTTAGTTGGCGGGGACCCGTACAATGAGCAGTTCTTC. The full variable domain, with the rest looked up from reference TRBV7-9 and TRBJ2-1, is DTGVSQNPRHKITKRGQNVTFRCDPISEHNRLYWYRQTLGQGPEFLTYFQNEAQLEKSRLLSDRFSAERPKGSFSTLEIQRTEQGDSAMYLCASSLVGGDPYNEQFFGPGTRLTVL.

The V call is TRBV28, the J call TRBJ1-2; D remains unclear. Trimming took off 4 bases at V and 2 bases at J, with 11 bases between the two ends. This CDR3 is 14 amino acids long. Germline CDR1 MDHEN, CDR2 SYDVKM. In DNA form, the CDR3 reads TGTGCCAGCAGTTCGGCTGACGGGAACTATGGCTACACCTTC. Translating gives CASSSADGNYGYTF.

This chain joins TRBV28 and TRBJ1-1, with D possibly being TRBD1 (5 bases). The CDR3 extends over 15 amino acids. Trimming cost V 3 bases and J 5 bases, with 16 bases left between them. Germline-derived CDR1 and CDR2 are MDHEN and SYDVKM. For the CDR3, the DNA is TGTGCCAGCAGTTTTTTAGCAGGGCTCGGGACTGAAGCTTTCTTT. It encodes CASSFLAGLGTEAFF.

This clone was counted a few times. J is TRBJ2-2 and V is TRBV6-5; the match to TRBD2 covers 9 bases. J was trimmed by 4 bases and V by 7 bases; bases with no gene match: 7. Germline values: CDR1 MNHEY, CDR2 SVGAGI. This CDR3 has 15 amino acids. CDR3 sequence reads: CASTRLAETTGELFF. In nucleotides, the CDR3 is TGTGCCAGCACCAGACTAGCGGAGACCACCGGGGAGCTGTTTTTT.

The gene calls are TRBV5-1 and TRBJ1-6, with 9 nucleotides matching TRBD1. Germline V lookup: CDR1 SGHRS, CDR2 YFSETQ. J gave up 9 bases and V 4 bases, and 8 bases lay outside the gene matches. The CDR3 extends over 15 amino acids. The CDR3 sequence is CASSALTGGSSPLHF. In DNA, the CDR3 is TGCGCCAGCAGCGCTCTTACAGGGGGCTCTTCACCCCTCCACTTT.

The chain joins TRBV19 to TRBJ2-1; 9 bases line up with TRBD2. CDR3 length: 17 amino acids. Germline V gene lookup returns CDR1 LNHDA and CDR2 SQIVND (reference sequence). Germline trimming cut 3 bases from V and 0 bases from J; bases unmatched to any gene: 6. Here the CDR3 DNA reads TGTGCCAGTAGTATTCGGACTAGCGTTAGCTCCTACAATGAGCAGTTCTTC. Translation gives CASSIRTSVSSYNEQFF.

This clone showed up just once. V usage is TRBV27 and J usage is TRBJ1-2; D might be TRBD1 (5 bases). Germline CDR1 and CDR2: MNHEY and SMNVEV (reference sequence). The V end was cut by 6 bases, the J end by 7 bases, with 18 bases between. The CDR3 is 14 residues long. CDR3 bases: TGTGCCAGCAGGCCTTCAGGGTTCTCTACTGGCTACACCTTC. Protein product: CASRPSGFSTGYTF.